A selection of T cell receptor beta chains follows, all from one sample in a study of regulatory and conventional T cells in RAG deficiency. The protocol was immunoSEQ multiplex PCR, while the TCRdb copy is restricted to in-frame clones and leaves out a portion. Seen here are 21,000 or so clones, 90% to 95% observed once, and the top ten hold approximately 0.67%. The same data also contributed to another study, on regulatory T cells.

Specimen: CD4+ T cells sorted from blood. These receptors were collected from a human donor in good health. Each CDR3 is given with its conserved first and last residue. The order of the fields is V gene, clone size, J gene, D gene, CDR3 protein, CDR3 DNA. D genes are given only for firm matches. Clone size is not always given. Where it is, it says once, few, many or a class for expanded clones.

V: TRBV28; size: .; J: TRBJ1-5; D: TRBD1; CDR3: CASSLLPGQGGQPQHF; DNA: TGTGCCAGCAGTCTCCTACCGGGACAGGGTGGTCAGCCCCAGCATTTT
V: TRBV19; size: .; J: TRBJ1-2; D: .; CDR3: CASSMEGFFYGYTF; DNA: TGTGCCAGTAGTATGGAGGGGTTCTTCTATGGCTACACCTTC
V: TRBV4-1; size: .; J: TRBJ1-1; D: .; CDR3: CASSQGQATKGMNTEAFF; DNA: TGCGCCAGCAGCCAAGGGCAAGCGACAAAAGGCATGAACACTGAAGCTTTCTTT
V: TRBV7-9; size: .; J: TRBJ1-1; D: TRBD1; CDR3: CASSFYAGTGNENTEAFF; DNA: TGTGCCAGCAGCTTCTATGCCGGGACAGGGAATGAGAACACTGAAGCTTTCTTT
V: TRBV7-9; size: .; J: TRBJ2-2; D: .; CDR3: CASSFLYLTGELFF; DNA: TGTGCCAGCAGCTTCCTATACCTCACCGGGGAGCTGTTTTTT
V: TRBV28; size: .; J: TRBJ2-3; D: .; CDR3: CASSLGAYSTDTQYF; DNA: TGTGCCAGCAGTTTGGGGGCCTATAGCACAGATACGCAGTATTTT
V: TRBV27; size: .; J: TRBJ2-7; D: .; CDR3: CASRFTGQGTYEQYF; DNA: TGTGCCAGCAGATTCACAGGGCAGGGTACCTACGAGCAGTACTTC
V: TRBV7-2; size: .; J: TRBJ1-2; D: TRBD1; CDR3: CASSSQTGPYGYTF; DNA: TGTGCCAGCAGCTCACAGACAGGGCCATATGGCTACACCTTC
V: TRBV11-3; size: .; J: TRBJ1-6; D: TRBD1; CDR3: CASSLGQGFSPLHF; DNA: TGTGCCAGCAGCTTAGGACAGGGGTTTTCACCCCTCCACTTT
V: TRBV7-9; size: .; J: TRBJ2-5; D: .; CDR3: CASSHKKTGPETQYF; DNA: TGTGCCAGCAGCCACAAAAAAACAGGGCCAGAGACCCAGTACTTC
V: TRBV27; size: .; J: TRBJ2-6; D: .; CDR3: CASSFNRVSGANVLTF; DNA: TGTGCCAGCAGTTTTAACAGGGTGTCCGGGGCCAACGTCCTGACTTTC
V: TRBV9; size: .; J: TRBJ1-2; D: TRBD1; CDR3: CASSLNRGVEGYTF; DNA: TGTGCCAGCAGCCTCAACAGGGGAGTGGAGGGCTACACCTTC
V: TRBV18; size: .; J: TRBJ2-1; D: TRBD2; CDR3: CASSPLDGRANEQFF; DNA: TGTGCCAGCTCACCACTTGACGGGAGGGCCAATGAGCAGTTCTTC
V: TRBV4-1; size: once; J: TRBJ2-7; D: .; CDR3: CASSLISSYEQYF; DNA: TGCGCCAGCAGCCTGATCAGCTCCTACGAGCAGTACTTC
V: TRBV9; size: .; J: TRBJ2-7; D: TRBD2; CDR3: CASSVATGGFYEQYF; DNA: TGTGCCAGCAGCGTAGCAACGGGAGGGTTTTACGAGCAGTACTTC
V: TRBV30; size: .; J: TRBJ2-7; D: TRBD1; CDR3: CAWSVQGAGEQYF; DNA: TGTGCCTGGAGTGTACAGGGGGCTGGTGAGCAGTACTTC
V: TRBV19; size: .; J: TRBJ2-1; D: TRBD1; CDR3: CASSILPGQGSEQFF; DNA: TGTGCCAGTAGTATACTCCCGGGACAGGGAAGTGAGCAGTTCTTC
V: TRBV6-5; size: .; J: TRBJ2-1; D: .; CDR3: CASREQGTRYNEQFF; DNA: TGTGCCAGCAGAGAACAGGGTACGAGATACAATGAGCAGTTCTTC
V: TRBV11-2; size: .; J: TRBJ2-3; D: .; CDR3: CASSLGAGTYTDTQYF; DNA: TGTGCCAGCAGCTTGGGGGCCGGGACCTACACAGATACGCAGTATTTT
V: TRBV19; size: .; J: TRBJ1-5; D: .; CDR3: CASGKSGRYNQPQHF; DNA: TGTGCCAGTGGAAAAAGTGGCAGGTATAATCAGCCCCAGCATTTT
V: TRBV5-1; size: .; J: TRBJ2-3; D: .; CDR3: CASSLDRALNTQYF; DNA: TGCGCCAGCAGCTTGGACAGGGCGTTGAATACGCAGTATTTT
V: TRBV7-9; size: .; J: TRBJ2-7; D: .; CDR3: CASSTTGESDYEQYF; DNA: TGTGCCAGCAGCACAACAGGCGAATCGGACTACGAGCAGTACTTC
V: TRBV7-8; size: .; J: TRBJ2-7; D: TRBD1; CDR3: CASRQILARGTGEQYF; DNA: TGTGCCAGCAGACAAATATTAGCCAGGGGGACGGGCGAGCAGTACTTC
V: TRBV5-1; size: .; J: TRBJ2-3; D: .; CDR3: CASSIGQGGTDTQYF; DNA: TGCGCCAGCAGCATTGGACAGGGAGGGACAGATACGCAGTATTTT
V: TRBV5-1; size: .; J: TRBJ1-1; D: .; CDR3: CASSAGSGTEAFF; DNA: TGCGCCAGCAGTGCAGGGAGTGGTACTGAAGCTTTCTTT
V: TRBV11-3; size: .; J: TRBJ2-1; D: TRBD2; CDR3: CASSFWSGLAKNEQFF; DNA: TGTGCCAGCAGCTTTTGGTCGGGACTAGCGAAAAATGAGCAGTTCTTC
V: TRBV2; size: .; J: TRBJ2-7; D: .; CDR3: CASNGISPYEQYF; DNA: TGTGCCAGCAACGGGATATCCCCCTACGAGCAGTACTTC
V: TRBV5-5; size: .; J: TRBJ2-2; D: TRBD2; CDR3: CASSLIGGGAGTGELFF; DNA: TGTGCCAGCAGCTTAATTGGCGGGGGGGCTGGCACCGGGGAGCTGTTTTTT
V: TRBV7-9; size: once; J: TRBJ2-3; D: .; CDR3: CASSLVSGGTDTQYF; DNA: TGTGCCAGCAGCTTAGTATCAGGGGGGACAGATACGCAGTATTTT
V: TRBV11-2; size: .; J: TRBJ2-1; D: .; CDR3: CASSLGQEQFF; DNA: TGTGCCAGCAGCTTAGGACAGGAGCAGTTCTTC
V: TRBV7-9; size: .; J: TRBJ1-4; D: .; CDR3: CASSLEATEKLFF; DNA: TGTGCCAGCAGCTTAGAGGCTACTGAAAAACTGTTTTTT
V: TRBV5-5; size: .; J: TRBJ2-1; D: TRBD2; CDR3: CASSLSISGSYNEQFF; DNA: TGTGCCAGCAGCTTGAGTATTAGCGGGAGCTACAATGAGCAGTTCTTC
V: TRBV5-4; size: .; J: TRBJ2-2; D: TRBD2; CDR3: CASSGTSGRGYPGELFF; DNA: TGTGCCAGCAGCGGGACTAGCGGGAGGGGTTACCCCGGGGAGCTGTTTTTT
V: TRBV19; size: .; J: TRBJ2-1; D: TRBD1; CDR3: CASTGTEKGGEQFF; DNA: TGTGCCAGTACTGGGACAGAAAAAGGAGGTGAGCAGTTCTTC
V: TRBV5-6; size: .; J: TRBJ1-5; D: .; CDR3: CASSLGVGSWQPQHF; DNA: TGTGCCAGCAGCTTGGGAGTTGGGAGCTGGCAGCCCCAGCATTTT
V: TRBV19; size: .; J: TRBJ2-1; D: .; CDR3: CASSIKQGWNEQFF; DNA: TGTGCCAGTAGTATAAAACAGGGTTGGAATGAGCAGTTCTTC
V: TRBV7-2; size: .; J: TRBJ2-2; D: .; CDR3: CASSLNPTGGTGELFF; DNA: TGTGCCAGCAGCTTAAACCCGACTGGCGGCACCGGGGAGCTGTTTTTT
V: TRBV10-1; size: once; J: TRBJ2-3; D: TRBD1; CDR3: CASSEDRGLGDTQYF; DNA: TGCGCCAGCAGCGAAGACAGGGGGCTTGGAGATACGCAGTATTTT
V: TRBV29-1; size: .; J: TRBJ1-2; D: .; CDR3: CSAGVRVGYGYTF; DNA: TGCAGCGCCGGGGTCAGGGTGGGCTATGGCTACACCTTC
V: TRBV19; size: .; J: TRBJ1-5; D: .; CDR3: CASSITGYSNQPQHF; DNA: TGTGCCAGTAGTATAACAGGCTATAGCAATCAGCCCCAGCATTTT
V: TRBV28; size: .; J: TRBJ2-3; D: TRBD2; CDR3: CASSLAGGADTQYF; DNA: TGTGCCAGCAGTTTAGCGGGAGGTGCAGATACGCAGTATTTT
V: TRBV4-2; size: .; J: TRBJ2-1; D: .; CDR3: CASSQDRVARQFF; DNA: TGTGCCAGCAGCCAAGATAGAGTAGCTCGGCAGTTCTTC
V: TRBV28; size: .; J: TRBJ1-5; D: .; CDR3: CASNPMHGASNQPQHF; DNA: TGTGCCAGCAATCCTATGCATGGGGCGAGCAATCAGCCCCAGCATTTT